Below, 32 T cell receptor beta chains from the same sample are listed, as sequenced in a study of T cells in Graves' hyperthyroidism and ophthalmopathy. From RNA transcripts, TCR beta CDR3 regions were amplified. Using the HTBI primer set, a first-round RT-PCR was run on the TCR CDR3. TCRdb analysed the multiplex PCR reads with MiXCR anew, one entry per CDR3 protein. Of roughly 520,000 distinct CDR3 sequences in the sample, around a quarter are singletons; the top ten hold approximately 11%. The source material was blood. The receptors here all came from a woman aged 25 to 39 with Graves' ophthalmopathy.

V and J are TRBV6-2 or TRBV6-3 and TRBJ2-5; D is unclear. Germline assignment: CDR1 MNHEY and CDR2 SVGEGT. The V end lost 2 bases, the J end lost 3 bases, and 7 bases lay between the germline ends. The CDR3 has 13 residues. The DNA for the CDR3 is TGTGCCAGCAGTTACGGCCTTGAAGAGACCCAGTACTTC. Its translation: CASSYGLEETQYF.

Ten or more counts support this clonotype. The chain combines TRBV20-1 with TRBJ2-4, with unresolved D. In germline, CDR1 is DFQATT, CDR2 SNEGSKA (reference sequence). The CDR3 consists of 14 residues. V was clipped by 2 bases and J by 2 bases, with 10 bases between them. The CDR3 DNA reads TGCAGTGCTAGACCCCCAGTCACCAAAAACATTCAGTACTTC. Amino acid sequence: CSARPPVTKNIQYF.

The chain uses TRBV20-1 and TRBJ2-7, with D possibly being TRBD1 or TRBD2 (5 bases each). The V and J ends lost 3 bases and 3 bases respectively, with 12 bases between them. Looked up from germline, CDR1 is DFQATT and CDR2 is SNEGSKA (reference sequence). The CDR3 runs 13 residues. For the CDR3, the DNA is TGCAGTGCTAGCCCGGGGCCGGACTACGAGCAGTACTTC. Residues: CSASPGPDYEQYF.

The chain employs TRBV20-1 and TRBJ1-5; D is ambiguous. Per germline, CDR1 DFQATT and CDR2 SNEGSKA (reference sequence). The CDR3 is made up of 14 amino acids. V was clipped by 6 bases and J by 2 bases, with 14 bases between them. CDR3 sequence reads: CSARRAGGNQPQHF. The CDR3 DNA is TGCAGTGCCCGTAGAGCAGGAGGCAATCAGCCCCAGCATTTT.

The chain combines TRBV27 with TRBJ1-1; 8 bases fit TRBD1. The CDR3 is 14 residues long. CDR1 is MNHEY, CDR2 SMNVEV, per germline (reference sequence). Trimming took 6 bases from V and 4 from J; bases not matched to a gene: 7. The CDR3 coding sequence is TGTGCCAGCAGCAATGGACAGGGTATCACTGAAGCTTTCTTT. This codes for CASSNGQGITEAFF.

This clonotype has a count of ten or more. V is TRBV19 and J is TRBJ1-1; the D is unclear. Between the trimmed V and J ends, which lost 0 bases and 3 bases, there was a span of 11 bases. There are 15 residues in the CDR3. In germline, CDR1 is LNHDA, CDR2 SQIVND (reference sequence). DNA for the CDR3: TGTGCCAGTAGTATAGATCCCCTTCAGTACACTGAAGCTTTCTTT. Its protein product is CASSIDPLQYTEAFF.

This clonotype was recorded many times. The V gene is TRBV11-2, the J gene TRBJ2-5, with D possibly being TRBD1 or TRBD2 (5 bases each). V lost 3 bases to trimming and J lost 4 bases, with 15 bases between them. CDR1 is SGHAT and CDR2 is FQNNGV in the germline V gene. The CDR3 has 15 amino acids. The CDR3 bases are TGTGCCAGCAGCTTGAGTCCCAGGGACGGAGAGACCCAGTACTTC. It yields the protein CASSLSPRDGETQYF.

This clonotype was counted many times. The gene calls are TRBV6-2 or TRBV6-3 and TRBJ2-7; no reliable D call. V lost 2 bases to trimming and J lost 0 bases, with 8 bases between them. CDR3 length equals 14 residues. CDR1 is MNHEY and CDR2 is SVGEGT in the germline V gene. CDR3 protein: CASSYLGDSYEQYF. CDR3 sequence (DNA): TGTGCCAGCAGTTACCTGGGCGACTCCTACGAGCAGTACTTC.

The table lists this clonotype with many counts. This sequence joins TRBV12-3 or TRBV12-4 and TRBJ2-5; tentatively, D is TRBD1 or TRBD2 (5 bases each). The CDR3 has 12 amino acids. The ends were cut back, 3 bases at V and 7 bases at J, with 9 bases in the middle. The CDR3 sequence is CASSLARGTQYF. CDR3 nucleotide sequence: TGTGCCAGCAGTTTGGCGAGGGGGACCCAGTACTTC.

The rearrangement uses TRBV15 and TRBJ1-6; no firm D call. V was trimmed by 1 base and J by 8 bases, leaving 15 bases between them. The CDR3 is 16 amino acids. The germline V gene encodes CDR1 LNHNV and CDR2 YYDKDF (reference sequence). The CDR3 DNA follows: TGTGCCACCAGCAGAGCCCCAAGCCTATTTCATTCACCCCTCCACTTT. The encoded protein is CATSRAPSLFHSPLHF.

The genes are TRBV20-1 and TRBJ2-7, with TRBD1 matching over 9 bases. Per the germline V gene, CDR1 is DFQATT and CDR2 is SNEGSKA (reference sequence). V lost 2 bases to trimming and J lost 5 bases; unmatched junction nucleotides: 4. The CDR3 covers 13 residues. The CDR3 DNA is TGCAGTGCTAGAACGGACAGGGGAAACGAGCAGTACTTC. It yields the protein CSARTDRGNEQYF.

The V call is TRBV11-2, the J call TRBJ1-2; 10 positions match TRBD1. V lost 2 bases to trimming and J lost 2 bases; unmatched junction nucleotides: 8. The CDR3 consists of 17 residues. The germline V gene has CDR1 SGHAT and CDR2 FQNNGV. CDR3 loop: CASSLSLGQGENYGYTF. As DNA, the CDR3 is TGTGCCAGCAGCTTAAGCCTCGGACAGGGGGAGAACTATGGCTACACCTTC.

CDR3 protein: CASTPWSDSFGEQYF. The CDR3 DNA reads TGTGCCAGCACTCCCTGGTCGGACTCGTTCGGCGAGCAGTACTTC. The gene calls are TRBV28 and TRBJ2-7, with D possibly being TRBD2 (5 bases). The V gene lost 7 bases and the J gene lost 6 bases, with 22 bases spanning the gap. The V gene's germline CDR1 is MDHEN and CDR2 SYDVKM. This CDR3 is 15 amino acids long. Supplemented by reference TRBV28 and TRBJ2-7, the full variable domain reads DVKVTQSSRYLVKRTGEKVFLECVQDMDHENMFWYRQDPGLGLRLIYFSYDVKMKEKGDIPEGYSVSREKKERFSLILESASTNQTSMYLCASTPWSDSFGEQYFGPGTRLTVT.

This sequence joins TRBV7-2 and TRBJ2-7; D is perhaps TRBD2 (5 bases). V gave up 4 bases and J gave up 1 base, with 14 bases separating them. Germline assignment: CDR1 SGHTA and CDR2 FQGNSA. The CDR3 has 15 residues. CDR3 amino acids: CASSSTVGISYEQYF. CDR3 DNA sequence: TGTGCCAGCAGCTCAACTGTCGGGATTTCCTACGAGCAGTACTTC.

There are many counts of this clonotype. CDR3 nucleotide sequence: TGTGCCAGCAGTGAAGCGGTTAGCTCTGGGGCCAACGTCCTGACTTTC. It yields the protein CASSEAVSSGANVLTF. J is TRBJ2-6 and V is TRBV6-1; no definite D call. The germline gives CDR1 MNHNS, CDR2 SASEGT. This CDR3 is built from 16 residues. Between the trimmed V and J ends, which lost 0 bases and 0 bases, there was a span of 6 bases.

The chain is built from TRBV6-5 and TRBJ1-1; D unclear. The length of the CDR3 is 14 residues. Trimming removed 2 bases from V and 1 base from J, with 8 bases in between. The germline V gene has CDR1 MNHEY and CDR2 SVGAGI. CDR3 nucleotide sequence: TGTGCCAGCAGTTACGAACGGGCGAACACTGAAGCTTTCTTT. Translated: CASSYERANTEAFF.

The chain combines TRBV4-1 with TRBJ2-5; weak D call: TRBD1 (6 bases). Trimming cost V 3 bases and J 4 bases, with 15 bases left between them. The CDR3 covers 15 residues. CDR1 and CDR2 (germline): MGHRA, YSYEKL. CDR3 residues: CASSQRGLGVETQYF. The CDR3 coding sequence is TGCGCCAGCAGCCAGAGGGGGTTAGGGGTAGAGACCCAGTACTTC.

There are many counts of this clonotype. The rearrangement links TRBV27 to TRBJ1-1, with a possible D match to TRBD1 (5 bases). Trimming took 3 bases from V and 1 from J, leaving 12 bases between them. The CDR3 is made up of 15 amino acids. Germline values: CDR1 MNHEY, CDR2 SMNVEV (reference sequence). CDR3: CASSLSSGGNTEAFF. Written as DNA, the CDR3 is TGTGCCAGCAGTTTGTCCTCTGGGGGGAACACTGAAGCTTTCTTT.

To note about this clonotype: A read error is possible here, since a much larger clone lies one base away. It is likely a read error, because the conserved phenylalanine at the end of the CDR3 is missing. The chain couples TRBV10-3 to TRBJ1-1, with a tentative D call TRBD1 (5 bases). The V end was cut by 2 bases, the J end by 6 bases, with 13 bases between. CDR3 length: 14 residues. Germline V gene lookup returns CDR1 ENHRY and CDR2 SYGVKD. In DNA form, the CDR3 reads TGTGCCATCAGTGAGCCCCGCGGGGGGGCTGAAGCTTTCTTG. Protein product: CAISEPRGGAEAFL.

As for this clonotype: The CDR3 carries no conserved terminal phenylalanine or tryptophan, so it likely arises from a read error. No DNA is shown, since the ends of the CDR3 on it are uncertain; the CDR3 is the one TCRdb lists. The chain carries TRBV28 and TRBJ2-6; the table's D gene call, TRBD1, was not cross checked with the DNA. The germline CDR1 and CDR2 sequences are MDHEN and SYDVKM. The CDR3 numbers 9 amino acids, ends counted. The CDR3: CASSPLTGP.

This clonotype was recorded at least ten times. The chain has TRBV20-1 and TRBJ2-5; tentatively, D is TRBD2 (5 bases). This CDR3 is built from 12 residues. V shed 6 bases and J shed 2 bases, with 10 bases lying between them. From germline, CDR1 is DFQATT and CDR2 SNEGSKA (reference sequence). CDR3 sequence (DNA): TGCAGTGCCCTACCGGGACAAGAGACCCAGTACTTC. Its translation is CSALPGQETQYF.

CDR3 nucleotides: TGTGCCTGGGCGGGAGTAGCGGGTTTGGAAGAGACCCAGTACTTC. Residues: CAWAGVAGLEETQYF. The V and J genes are TRBV2 and TRBJ2-5, with 7 bases identical to TRBD2. The CDR3 has 15 residues. Germline V gene lookup returns CDR1 SNHLY and CDR2 FYNNEI. Unmatched junction bases numbered 15, after V lost 11 bases and J lost 3 bases. Based on the CDR3 plus reference TRBV2 and TRBJ2-5, the full variable domain is EPEVTQTPSHQVTQMGQEVILRCVPISNHLYFYWYRQILGQKVEFLVSFYNNEISEKSEIFDDQFSVERPDGSNFTLKIRSTKLEDSAMYFCAWAGVAGLEETQYFGPGTRLLVL.

This clonotype was recorded many times. The J gene is TRBJ2-7, the V gene TRBV11-1, with 10 positions matching TRBD1. Per germline, CDR1 SGHAT and CDR2 FQDESV (reference sequence). The CDR3 length is 16 residues. The ends lost 7 bases at V and 6 bases at J; junction bases unmatched: 15. CDR3 in DNA: TGTGCCAGCACCCCCCCTGGGGGGACAGGGGTCCGCGAGCAGTACTTC. Translated: CASTPPGGTGVREQYF.

This clonotype was counted at least ten times. V usage is TRBV12-5 and J usage is TRBJ1-2; D is possibly TRBD1 (6 bases). CDR3 length: 12 amino acids. V lost 6 bases and J lost 4, with 9 bases in between. Germline CDR1 and CDR2: LGHNT and FRNRAP. The CDR3: CASGMDSYGYTF. In DNA, the CDR3 is TGTGCTAGTGGGATGGACAGCTATGGCTACACCTTC.

This chain connects TRBV11-2 to TRBJ2-7; 9 nucleotides match TRBD2. Germline lookup yields CDR1 SGHAT and CDR2 FQNNGV. With V trimmed by 3 bases and J by 0 bases, 6 bases remained unmatched. This CDR3 contains 16 residues. The CDR3 nucleotides are TGTGCCAGCAGCTTCGGGCCGCGGGGGGGCTCCTACGAGCAGTACTTC. Translating it yields CASSFGPRGGSYEQYF.

This chain joins TRBV3-1 and TRBJ1-1, with D perhaps matching TRBD1 (5 bases). The CDR3 extends over 14 amino acids. Germline V CDR1 and CDR2: LGHDT, YNNKEL (reference sequence). V was pared by 4 bases and J by 3 bases, with 12 bases between. CDR3: CASSPFGTDTEAFF. The DNA of the CDR3 is TGTGCCAGCAGCCCATTTGGGACCGACACTGAAGCTTTCTTT. The whole variable domain, filled in from reference TRBV3-1 and TRBJ1-1, reads DTAVSQTPKYLVTQMGNDKSIKCEQNLGHDTMYWYKQDSKKFLKIMFSYNNKELIINETVPNRFSPKSPDKAHLNLHINSLELGDSAVYFCASSPFGTDTEAFFGQGTRLTVV.

Ten or more counts support this clonotype. The gene calls are TRBV20-1 and TRBJ2-7; D possibly uses TRBD1 or TRBD2 (6 bases each). Trimming removed 1 base from V and 2 bases from J, with 12 bases in between. The germline CDR1 and CDR2 sequences are DFQATT and SNEGSKA (reference sequence). This CDR3 contains 14 residues. The CDR3 DNA is TGCAGTGCTAGAGCGCTTGGGGGGCCCTACGAGCAGTACTTC. This codes for CSARALGGPYEQYF.

This clonotype was picked up many times. The chain combines TRBV7-9 with TRBJ1-2, with D unresolved. This CDR3 region has 13 residues. In germline, CDR1 is SEHNR, CDR2 FQNEAQ (reference sequence). The ends were cut back, 5 bases at V and 4 bases at J, with 11 bases in the middle. CDR3 nucleotides: TGTGCCAGCAGCCAACTAAACTCCTATGGCTACACCTTC. Encoded protein: CASSQLNSYGYTF.

This clonotype was seen repeatedly, ten times or more. For the CDR3, the DNA is TGCAGCGTTGAATTGGTGGACTCCCGGCGAGAGACCCAGTACTTC. Amino acids: CSVELVDSRRETQYF. The J gene is TRBJ2-5, the V gene TRBV29-1; D possibly corresponds to TRBD2 (5 bases). CDR3 length equals 15 residues. Germline lookup yields CDR1 SQVTM and CDR2 ANQGSEA. Between the trimmed V and J ends, which lost 2 bases and 4 bases, there was a span of 17 bases.

The chain is built from TRBV4-1 and TRBJ1-5; no firm D call. V was trimmed by 5 bases and J by 2 bases, leaving 13 bases between them. Germline CDR1 and CDR2: MGHRA and YSYEKL. This CDR3 has 15 residues. In DNA, the CDR3 is TGCGCCAGCAGCGCGGGAGCGATGCGCAATCAGCCCCAGCATTTT. Translation gives CASSAGAMRNQPQHF.

This clonotype turned up a few times. The CDR3 loop reads CASSMRAENTEAFF. The DNA of the CDR3 is TGTGCCAGTAGTATGCGGGCAGAGAACACTGAAGCTTTCTTT. This chain joins TRBV19 and TRBJ1-1; D not resolved. V lost 3 bases and J lost 1, with 9 bases in between. The CDR3 spans 14 residues. Looked up from germline, CDR1 is LNHDA and CDR2 is SQIVND (reference sequence).

The V call is TRBV7-9, the J call TRBJ1-2, with 8 bases fitting TRBD1. From germline, CDR1 is SEHNR and CDR2 FQNEAQ (reference sequence). The CDR3 has 13 amino acids. Losses at the gene ends were 6 bases for V and 6 bases for J; bases not matched to a gene: 6. CDR3 DNA sequence: TGTGCCAGCAGTACGGGGACAGGAAATGGCTACACCTTC. Translated, it gives CASSTGTGNGYTF.